These 21 T cell receptor beta chains were all obtained from the same sample, sequenced in a study of T-cell reconstitution after alpha-beta-depleted transplantation in children. Unique molecular identifiers featured in how the TCRbeta library was prepared. TCRdb re-analysed the PCR reads in MiXCR, keeping a single row per CDR3 protein. The table has about 1,000,000 distinct CDR3 sequences, about 29% seen once. Material: PBMCs, mostly from graft donor cells, obtained 360 days after TCRalphabeta/CD19-depleted stem cell transplant. These receptors were taken from a boy less than two years old who had a stem cell transplant for SCID, so the T cells may come from the graft donor.

This clonotype was counted between two and nine times. The genes are TRBV2 and TRBJ2-1; 11 bases agree with TRBD2. Losses at the gene ends were 8 bases for V and 6 bases for J; bases not matched to a gene: 6. Germline V lookup: CDR1 SNHLY, CDR2 FYNNEI. The CDR3 runs 14 residues. Written as DNA, the CDR3 is TGTGCCAGCCTTAGCGGGGGGGCGGCCAATGAGCAGTTCTTC. It specifies CASLSGGAANEQFF.

This clonotype showed up many times. The CDR3 nucleotides read TGTGCCAGCAGTTTGGCGGAAACCTACGAGCAGTACTTC. Its protein product is CASSLAETYEQYF. This chain links TRBV12-3 or TRBV12-4 with TRBJ2-7; D uncertain. CDR3 length: 13 amino acids. Trimming shortened V by 3 bases and J by 2 bases, and 8 bases separated the two germline ends.

This clonotype was seen only a few times. The V gene is TRBV5-1, the J gene TRBJ1-4; D gene ambiguous. Germline V gene data show CDR1 as SGHRS and CDR2 as YFSETQ. Trimming removed 0 bases at V and 0 bases at J, with 6 bases between. The CDR3 covers 15 residues. CDR3 coding DNA: TGCGCCAGCAGCTTGGGGCACTCAACTAATGAAAAACTGTTTTTT. It specifies CASSLGHSTNEKLFF.

This clonotype was counted only a few times. This rearrangement joins TRBV7-8 to TRBJ2-3; perhaps TRBD2 as D (5 bases). Trimming took off 4 bases at V and 2 bases at J, with 19 bases between the two ends. The CDR3 is 17 residues long. Germline lookup yields CDR1 SGHVS and CDR2 FQNEAQ. The CDR3 here is CASSSRGTRGHTDTQYF. The CDR3 coding sequence is TGTGCCAGCAGCTCACGGGGTACTAGAGGCCACACAGATACGCAGTATTTT.

This clonotype was counted only a few times. V is TRBV27 and J is TRBJ1-6, with D uncertain. The CDR3 runs to 14 residues. Looked up from germline, CDR1 is MNHEY and CDR2 is SMNVEV (reference sequence). V was shortened by 7 bases and J by 2 bases, with 9 bases between the two germline ends. Written as DNA, the CDR3 is TGTGCCAGCAAGGGTCAGCCCTATAATTCACCCCTCCACTTT. It codes for CASKGQPYNSPLHF.

In regard to this clonotype: At one end the junction does not follow the germline gene, possibly because of a read error. The V call is TRBV7-2, the J call TRBJ2-5, with D possibly TRBD1 on 5 matching bases. The CDR3 length is 11 residues. Germline V lookup: CDR1 SGHTA, CDR2 FQGNSA. CDR3 nucleotides: TGTGCCAGCAGCTTATTCCAGGGTTGGCACTTC. Translation: CASSLFQGWHF. Together with reference TRBV7-2 and TRBJ2-5, the CDR3 gives the full variable domain: GAGVSQSPSNKVTEKGKDVELRCDPISGHTALYWYRQSLGQGLEFLIYFQGNSAPDKSGLPSDRFSAERTGGSVSTLTIQRTQQEDSAVYLCASSLFQGWHFGPGTRLLVL.

This clonotype was recorded a few times. The genes are TRBV20-1 and TRBJ2-7, with no clear D. Trimming cost V 4 bases and J 2 bases, with 3 bases left between them. The CDR3 runs 10 residues. CDR1 is DFQATT, CDR2 SNEGSKA, per germline (reference sequence). The CDR3 region has the DNA TGCAGTGCTACCCCCTACGAGCAGTACTTC. Translated: CSATPYEQYF.

The chain recombines TRBV7-3 with TRBJ2-1, with D maybe TRBD1 (5 bases). CDR3 size: 18 residues. CDR1 and CDR2 from the germline V gene are SGHTA and FQGTGA. V dropped 1 base and J dropped 9 bases, with 25 bases sitting between them. CDR3 sequence (DNA): TGTGCCAGCAGCTTAAGGCTTACTGTTCCCATAACCCAGGGTGAGCAGTTCTTC. Protein: CASSLRLTVPITQGEQFF.

V is TRBV6-5 and J is TRBJ1-5, with 9 bases aligning to TRBD1. J was trimmed by 7 bases and V by 2 bases; bases with no gene match: 9. The CDR3 loop spans 16 amino acids. The V gene's germline CDR1 is MNHEY and CDR2 SVGAGI. The CDR3 DNA reads as TGTGCCAGCAGTTACCTCGGGACAGGGTCGGAACAGCCCCAGCATTTT. Amino acids: CASSYLGTGSEQPQHF.

This rearrangement joins TRBV4-1 to TRBJ2-7, with 10 bases identical to TRBD1. V shed 2 bases, J shed 5 bases, and the junction held 6 bases outside the gene matches. The CDR3 runs 15 residues. Germline CDR1 and CDR2: MGHRA and YSYEKL. The DNA for the CDR3 is TGCGCCAGCAGCCAAAGGGACAGGGGAGGCGACGAGCAGTACTTC. This translates into CASSQRDRGGDEQYF.

This clonotype was counted between two and nine times. The CDR3 protein is CASSQDRASYYEQYF. The CDR3 region has the DNA TGCGCCAGCAGCCAGGACAGGGCCTCCTATTACGAGCAGTACTTC. The J gene is TRBJ2-7, the V gene TRBV4-3; 8 nucleotides agree with TRBD1. Germline V gene lookup returns CDR1 LGHNA and CDR2 YSLEER. The CDR3 is made up of 15 amino acids. The V and J ends lost 3 bases and 4 bases, in that order; junction bases with no gene match: 8.

The chain employs TRBV25-1 and TRBJ1-1, with D uncertain. Trimming cost V 3 bases and J 5 bases, with 7 bases left between them. This CDR3 is 12 amino acids long. Germline V gene data show CDR1 as MGHDK and CDR2 as SYGVNS. This CDR3 is CASSDPGTEAFF. The CDR3 bases are TGTGCCAGCAGTGATCCGGGAACTGAAGCTTTCTTT. The full variable domain, rest sourced from reference TRBV25-1 and TRBJ1-1, is EADIYQTPRYLVIGTGKKITLECSQTMGHDKMYWYQQDPGMELHLIHYSYGVNSTEKGDLSSESTVSRIRTEHFPLTLESARPSHTSQYLCASSDPGTEAFFGQGTRLTVV.

The chain is built from TRBV20-1 and TRBJ2-4; the D is unclear. This CDR3 is 14 amino acids long. The V gene lost 5 bases and the J gene lost 2 bases, with 13 bases spanning the gap. CDR1 is DFQATT, CDR2 SNEGSKA, per germline (reference sequence). CDR3 residues: CSAAYPAPKNIQYF. CDR3 DNA: TGCAGTGCTGCATACCCGGCACCCAAAAACATTCAGTACTTC.

The genes are TRBV6-2 or TRBV6-3 and TRBJ2-7; no firm D call. CDR1 is MNHEY and CDR2 is SVGEGT in the germline V gene. The CDR3 runs 13 residues. Trimming removed 2 bases from V and 2 bases from J, with 7 bases in between. Written as DNA, the CDR3 is TGTGCCAGCAGTTACGGGTCTCCCTACGAGCAGTACTTC. This codes for CASSYGSPYEQYF.

The table lists this clonotype with a few counts. CDR3 DNA: TGTGCCAGCACCTCCCCGGCGGTGTCGAGCTCCTACGAGCAGTACTTC. This encodes CASTSPAVSSSYEQYF. The J gene is TRBJ2-7, the V gene TRBV2; D ambiguous. The CDR3 consists of 16 residues. Germline CDR1 reads SNHLY; CDR2 reads FYNNEI. V lost 7 bases to trimming and J lost 0 bases, with 19 bases between them.

V gene TRBV20-1 combines with J gene TRBJ2-1; D possibly corresponds to TRBD1 (7 bases). Germline-derived CDR1 and CDR2 are DFQATT and SNEGSKA (reference sequence). There are 8 residues in the CDR3. The CDR3 loop is CSGGEQFF. CDR3 nucleotide sequence: TGCTCAGGGGGGGAGCAGTTCTTC.

This clonotype has a single count. The chain has TRBV7-3 and TRBJ2-2; 7 nucleotides match TRBD2. V gave up 5 bases and J gave up 2 bases; unmatched junction bases: 8. CDR1 is SGHTA and CDR2 is FQGTGA in the germline V gene. The CDR3 has 16 amino acids. The CDR3 nucleotides are TGTGCCAGCAGCCCCGAGCGGGAATCTAACACCGGGGAGCTGTTTTTT. Its protein product is CASSPERESNTGELFF.

The chain combines TRBV4-3 with TRBJ1-1; a weak D match, TRBD1 (6 bases). CDR1 and CDR2 (germline): LGHNA, YSLEER. The CDR3 has 16 residues. Trimming cost V 1 base and J 8 bases, with 20 bases left between them. CDR3 amino acids: CASSQVRGGSPGEAFF. CDR3 bases: TGCGCCAGCAGCCAAGTCAGAGGGGGATCACCGGGGGAAGCTTTCTTT.

The J gene is TRBJ2-7, the V gene TRBV5-1, with no clear D. The CDR3 loop spans 16 amino acids. Germline CDR1 is SGHRS and CDR2 is YFSETQ. With 1 base removed from V and 1 base from J, the gap between germline ends came to 15 bases. The DNA for the CDR3 is TGCGCCAGCAGCTTGTTACCTAGGGCGGATTCCTACGAGCAGTACTTC. Its protein is CASSLLPRADSYEQYF.

CDR3 amino acids: CSVAGQIAGELFF. CDR3 in DNA: TGCAGCGTTGCGGGGCAAATCGCCGGGGAGCTGTTTTTT. J is TRBJ2-2 and V is TRBV29-1; D might be TRBD1 or TRBD2, each matching 5 bases. Germline CDR1 and CDR2: SQVTM and ANQGSEA. The CDR3 runs 13 residues. V was pared by 4 bases and J by 6 bases, with 12 bases between.

In its sample, this clonotype was seen a few times. The V and J genes are TRBV12-3 or TRBV12-4 and TRBJ2-3, with D hard to call. The CDR3 is 14 residues long. V lost 1 base, J lost 2 bases, and 7 bases lay in between. The CDR3 region is CASSLEAPTDTQYF. The CDR3 coding sequence is TGTGCCAGCAGTTTAGAGGCCCCCACAGATACGCAGTATTTT.